Included here is one T cell receptor (beta chain) sequence, with context. Its antigen is still unknown. Trimming removed 3 bases from V and 0 bases from J, with 9 bases in between. The CDR3 extends over 15 amino acids. CDR1 and CDR2 (germline): PRHDT, FYEKMQ (reference sequence). Exclusion followed for patients with uncontrolled infection, other autoimmune disease, pregnancy or lactation. The blood sample was taken at first hyperthyroidism diagnosis, before any ophthalmopathy symptoms. The investigators amplified TCR beta CDR3 regions from RNA transcripts. The TCR CDR3 first-round RT-PCR relied on the HTBI primer set. TCRdb passed the multiplex PCR reads through MiXCR, listing each CDR3 protein once. The profile shows around 700,000 distinct CDR3 sequences, under 20% of them singletons. The source of the sample is a study of T cells in Graves' hyperthyroidism and ophthalmopathy. On the study more broadly: Peripheral blood sampling occurred at initial diagnosis, before any treatment.

Overall study results and limits: Blood also showed most of the thyroid clonotypes that were expanded above 0.001.

The sequenced sample consisted of blood. This TCR was recovered from a woman between 45 and 65 years old with Graves' hyperthyroidism that later progressed to Graves' ophthalmopathy. The rearrangement joins TRBV13 to TRBJ2-1, with D uncertain. CDR3 coding DNA: TGTGCCAGCAGCTTGGGCGACAACTCCTACAATGAGCAGTTCTTC. Translating it yields CASSLGDNSYNEQFF.